This TCR beta chain was retrieved from a study of CD8 T cells in Susac syndrome. Study-level findings and limits: Individuals included in the TCR sequencing and HLA analysis were acknowledged by the study to be relatively few in number.

V was trimmed by 0 bases and J by 0 bases, leaving 7 bases between them. Germline loops: CDR1 SGHTA, CDR2 FQGNSA. This CDR3 spans 15 amino acids. This clonotype was seen just once. Its antigen is unidentified. Negative magnetic isolation gave CD8+ and CD4+ cells; FACS enriched CD8+ TEMRA. Random hexamers were used to reverse transcribe an amount of roughly 0.45 to 1 ug RNA. Amplification of TCR beta CDR3 spanned 54 Vbeta and 13 Jbeta via immunoSEQ multiplex PCR. From the immunoSEQ multiplex PCR reads, TCRdb called clonotypes with MiXCR, one entry per CDR3 protein. The profile covers about 300,000 distinct CDR3 sequences, with approximately 90% appearing a single time and approximately 0.18% taken by the ten largest.

This TCR came from a human donor with multiple sclerosis. The specimen was CD8+ T cells from PBMCs. The chain is built from TRBV7-2 and TRBJ2-3, with D uncertain. The CDR3 protein is CASSLALFSTDTQYF. The CDR3 bases are TGTGCCAGCAGCTTAGCTCTGTTTAGCACAGATACGCAGTATTTT.